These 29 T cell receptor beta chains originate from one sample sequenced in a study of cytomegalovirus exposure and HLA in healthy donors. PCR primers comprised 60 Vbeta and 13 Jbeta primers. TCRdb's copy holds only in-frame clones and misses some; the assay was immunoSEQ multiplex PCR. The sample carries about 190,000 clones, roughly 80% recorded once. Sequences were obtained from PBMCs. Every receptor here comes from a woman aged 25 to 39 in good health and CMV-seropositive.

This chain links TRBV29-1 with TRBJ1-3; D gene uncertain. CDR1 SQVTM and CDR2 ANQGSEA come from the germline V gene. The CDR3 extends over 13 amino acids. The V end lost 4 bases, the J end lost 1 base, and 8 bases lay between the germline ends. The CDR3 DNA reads TGCAGCGTTGCCCGGGGATCTGGAAACACCATATATTTT. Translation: CSVARGSGNTIYF.

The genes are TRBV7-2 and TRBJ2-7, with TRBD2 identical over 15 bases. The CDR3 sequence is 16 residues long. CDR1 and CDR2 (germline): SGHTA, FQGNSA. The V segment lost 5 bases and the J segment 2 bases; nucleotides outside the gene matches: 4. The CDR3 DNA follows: TGTGCCAGCAGCCCGTGGACTAGCGGGAGGGCCTACGAGCAGTACTTC. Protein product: CASSPWTSGRAYEQYF.

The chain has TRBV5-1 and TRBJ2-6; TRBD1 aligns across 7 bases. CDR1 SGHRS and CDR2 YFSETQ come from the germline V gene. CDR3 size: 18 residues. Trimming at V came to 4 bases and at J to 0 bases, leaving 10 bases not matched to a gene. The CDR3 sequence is CASSPLDRRSSGANVLTF. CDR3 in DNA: TGCGCCAGCAGCCCCCTGGACAGGCGTAGCTCTGGGGCCAACGTCCTGACTTTC. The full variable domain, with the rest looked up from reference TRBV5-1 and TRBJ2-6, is KAGVTQTPRYLIKTRGQQVTLSCSPISGHRSVSWYQQTPGQGLQFLFEYFSETQRNKGNFPGRFSGRQFSNSRSEMNVSTLELGDSALYLCASSPLDRRSSGANVLTFGAGSRLTVL.

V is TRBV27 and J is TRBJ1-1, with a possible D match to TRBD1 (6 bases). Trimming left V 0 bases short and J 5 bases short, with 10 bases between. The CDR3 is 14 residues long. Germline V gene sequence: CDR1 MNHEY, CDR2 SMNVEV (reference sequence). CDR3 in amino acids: CASSLSARGTEAFF. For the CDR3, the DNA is TGTGCCAGCAGTTTATCGGCCAGGGGAACTGAAGCTTTCTTT.

CDR3 in DNA: TGTGCCAGCAGTCCCCGGGTAGCGGGAGGGGGAGAGACCCAGTACTTC. This codes for CASSPRVAGGGETQYF. The genes are TRBV27 and TRBJ2-5; TRBD2 matches 11 bases. Germline loops: CDR1 MNHEY, CDR2 SMNVEV (reference sequence). The length of the CDR3 is 16 residues. V trimming: 5 bases; J trimming: 4 bases; junction bases outside the gene matches: 9.

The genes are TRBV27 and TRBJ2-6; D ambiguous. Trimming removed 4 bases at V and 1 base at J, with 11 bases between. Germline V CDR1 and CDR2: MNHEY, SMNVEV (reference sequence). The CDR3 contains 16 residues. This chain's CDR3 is CASSSVDLSGANVLTF. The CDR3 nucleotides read TGTGCCAGCAGTTCCGTCGACTTGTCTGGGGCCAACGTCCTGACTTTC.

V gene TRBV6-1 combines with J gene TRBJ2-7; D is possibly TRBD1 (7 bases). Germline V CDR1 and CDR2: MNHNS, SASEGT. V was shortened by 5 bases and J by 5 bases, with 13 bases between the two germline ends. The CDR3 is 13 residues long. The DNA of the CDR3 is TGTGCCAGCAGTTCAGGGGGGACCAACGAGCAGTACTTC. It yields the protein CASSSGGTNEQYF.

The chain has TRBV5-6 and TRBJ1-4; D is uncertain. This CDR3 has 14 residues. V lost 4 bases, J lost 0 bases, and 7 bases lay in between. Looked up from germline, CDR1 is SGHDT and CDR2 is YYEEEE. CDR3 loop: CASSPAATNEKLFF. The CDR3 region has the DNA TGTGCCAGCAGCCCGGCGGCAACTAATGAAAAACTGTTTTTT.

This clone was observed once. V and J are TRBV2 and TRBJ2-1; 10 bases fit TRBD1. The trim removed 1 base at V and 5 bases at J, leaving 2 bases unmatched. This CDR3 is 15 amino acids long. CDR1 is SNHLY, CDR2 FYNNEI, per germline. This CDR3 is CASSEGDRGHNEQFF. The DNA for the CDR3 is TGTGCCAGCAGTGAAGGGGACAGGGGTCACAATGAGCAGTTCTTC.

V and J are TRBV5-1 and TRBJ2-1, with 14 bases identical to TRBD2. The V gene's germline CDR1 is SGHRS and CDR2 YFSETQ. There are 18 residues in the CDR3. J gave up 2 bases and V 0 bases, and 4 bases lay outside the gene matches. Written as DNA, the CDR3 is TGCGCCAGCAGCTTGGGACTAGCGGGAGGGAGGCCCTACAATGAGCAGTTCTTC. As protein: CASSLGLAGGRPYNEQFF. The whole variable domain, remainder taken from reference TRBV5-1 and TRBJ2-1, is KAGVTQTPRYLIKTRGQQVTLSCSPISGHRSVSWYQQTPGQGLQFLFEYFSETQRNKGNFPGRFSGRQFSNSRSEMNVSTLELGDSALYLCASSLGLAGGRPYNEQFFGPGTRLTVL.

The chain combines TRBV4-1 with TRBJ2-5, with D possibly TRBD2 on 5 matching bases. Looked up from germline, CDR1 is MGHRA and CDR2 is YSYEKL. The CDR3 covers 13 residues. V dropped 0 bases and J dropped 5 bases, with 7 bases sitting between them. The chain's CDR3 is CASSQDSVETQYF. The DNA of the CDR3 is TGCGCCAGCAGCCAAGATAGCGTTGAGACCCAGTACTTC.

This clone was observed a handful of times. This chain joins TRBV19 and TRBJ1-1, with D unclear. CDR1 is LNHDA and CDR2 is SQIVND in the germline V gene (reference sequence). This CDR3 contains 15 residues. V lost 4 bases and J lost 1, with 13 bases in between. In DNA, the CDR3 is TGTGCCAGTAGTAAAAGATTTACAGCGAACACTGAAGCTTTCTTT. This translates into CASSKRFTANTEAFF.

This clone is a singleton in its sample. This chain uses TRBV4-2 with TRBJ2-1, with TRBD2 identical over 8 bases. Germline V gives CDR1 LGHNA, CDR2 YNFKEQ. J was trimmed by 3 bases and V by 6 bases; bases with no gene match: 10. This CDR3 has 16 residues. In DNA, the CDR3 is TGTGCCAGCAGTGCCTCGGGACTAGAAAACTACAATGAGCAGTTCTTC. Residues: CASSASGLENYNEQFF.

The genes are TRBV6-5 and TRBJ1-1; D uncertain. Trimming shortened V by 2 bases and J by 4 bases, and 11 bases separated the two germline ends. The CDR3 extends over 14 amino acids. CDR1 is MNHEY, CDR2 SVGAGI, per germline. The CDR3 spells CASSYASGGTEAFF. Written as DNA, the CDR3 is TGTGCCAGCAGTTACGCCTCGGGAGGCACTGAAGCTTTCTTT.

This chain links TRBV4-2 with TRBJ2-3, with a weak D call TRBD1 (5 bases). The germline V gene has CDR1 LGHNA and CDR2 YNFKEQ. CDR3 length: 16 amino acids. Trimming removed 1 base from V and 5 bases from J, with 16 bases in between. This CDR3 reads CASSQAPEETGDTQYF. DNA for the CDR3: TGTGCCAGCAGCCAAGCCCCTGAGGAAACAGGAGATACGCAGTATTTT.

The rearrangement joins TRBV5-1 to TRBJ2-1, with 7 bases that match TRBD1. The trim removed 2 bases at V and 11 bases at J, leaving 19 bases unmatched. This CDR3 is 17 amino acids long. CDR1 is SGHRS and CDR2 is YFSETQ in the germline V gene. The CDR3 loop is CASSFGTAYASSRKQFF. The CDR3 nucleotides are TGCGCCAGCAGCTTCGGGACAGCCTACGCCTCGTCTCGTAAGCAGTTCTTC. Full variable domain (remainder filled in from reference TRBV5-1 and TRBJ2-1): KAGVTQTPRYLIKTRGQQVTLSCSPISGHRSVSWYQQTPGQGLQFLFEYFSETQRNKGNFPGRFSGRQFSNSRSEMNVSTLELGDSALYLCASSFGTAYASSRKQFFGPGTRLTVL.

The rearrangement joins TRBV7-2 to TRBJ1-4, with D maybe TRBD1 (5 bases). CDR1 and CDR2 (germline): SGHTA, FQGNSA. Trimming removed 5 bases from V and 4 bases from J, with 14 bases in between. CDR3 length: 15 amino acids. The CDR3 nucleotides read TGTGCCAGCAGCCTGGCCGGGAGGGGTAATGAAAAACTGTTTTTT. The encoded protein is CASSLAGRGNEKLFF. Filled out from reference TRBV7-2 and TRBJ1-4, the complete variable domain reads GAGVSQSPSNKVTEKGKDVELRCDPISGHTALYWYRQSLGQGLEFLIYFQGNSAPDKSGLPSDRFSAERTGGSVSTLTIQRTQQEDSAVYLCASSLAGRGNEKLFFGSGTQLSVL.

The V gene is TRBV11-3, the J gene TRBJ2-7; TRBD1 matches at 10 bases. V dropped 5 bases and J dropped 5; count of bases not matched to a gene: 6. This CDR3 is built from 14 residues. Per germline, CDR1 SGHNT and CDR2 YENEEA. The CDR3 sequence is CASSDRDRGNEQYF. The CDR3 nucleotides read TGTGCCAGCAGCGACCGGGACAGGGGCAACGAGCAGTACTTC.

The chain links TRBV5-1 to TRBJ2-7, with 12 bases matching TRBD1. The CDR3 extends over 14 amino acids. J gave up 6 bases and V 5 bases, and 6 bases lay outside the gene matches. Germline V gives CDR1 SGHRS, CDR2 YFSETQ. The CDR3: CASREGTGGAEQYF. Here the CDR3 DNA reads TGCGCCAGCAGGGAAGGGACAGGGGGCGCCGAGCAGTACTTC.

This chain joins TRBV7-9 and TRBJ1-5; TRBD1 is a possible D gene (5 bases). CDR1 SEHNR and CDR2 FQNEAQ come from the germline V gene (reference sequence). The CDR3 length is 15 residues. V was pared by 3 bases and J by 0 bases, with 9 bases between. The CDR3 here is CASSFGGGSNQPQHF. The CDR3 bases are TGTGCCAGCAGCTTCGGGGGGGGTAGCAATCAGCCCCAGCATTTT.

Written as DNA, the CDR3 is TGTGCCAGCACCACCGCCGGGACAGTCACGAAAAAAGCTTTCTTT. Amino acids: CASTTAGTVTKKAFF. The J gene is TRBJ1-1, the V gene TRBV27; 7 bases agree with TRBD1. The length of the CDR3 is 15 residues. Germline CDR1 is MNHEY and CDR2 is SMNVEV (reference sequence). Losses at the gene ends were 7 bases for V and 9 bases for J; bases not matched to a gene: 17.

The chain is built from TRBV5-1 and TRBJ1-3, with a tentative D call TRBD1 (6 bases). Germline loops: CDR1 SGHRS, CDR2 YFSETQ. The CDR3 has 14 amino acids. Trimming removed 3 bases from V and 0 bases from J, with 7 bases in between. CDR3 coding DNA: TGCGCCAGCAGCTACAGGGACTCTGGAAACACCATATATTTT. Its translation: CASSYRDSGNTIYF.

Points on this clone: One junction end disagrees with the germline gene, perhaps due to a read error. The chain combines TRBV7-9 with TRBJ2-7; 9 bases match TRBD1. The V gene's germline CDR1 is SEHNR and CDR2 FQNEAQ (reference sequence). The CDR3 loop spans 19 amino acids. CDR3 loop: CSSSLGPGQGTGKSYEQYF. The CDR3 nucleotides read TGTTCCAGCAGCTTAGGACCGGGACAGGGAACTGGCAAGTCCTACGAGCAGTACTTC.

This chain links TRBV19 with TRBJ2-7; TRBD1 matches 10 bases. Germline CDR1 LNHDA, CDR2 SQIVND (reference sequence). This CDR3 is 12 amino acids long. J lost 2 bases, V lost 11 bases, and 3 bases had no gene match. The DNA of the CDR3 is TGTGCCTCAGGACAGGGGGCCTACGAGCAGTACTTC. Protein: CASGQGAYEQYF.

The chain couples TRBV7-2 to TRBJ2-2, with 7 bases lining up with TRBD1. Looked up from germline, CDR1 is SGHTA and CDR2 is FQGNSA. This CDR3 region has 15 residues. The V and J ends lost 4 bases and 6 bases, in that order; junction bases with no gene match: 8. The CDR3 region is CASSSKTGTAGELFF. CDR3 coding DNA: TGTGCCAGCAGCTCAAAGACAGGGACGGCCGGGGAGCTGTTTTTT.

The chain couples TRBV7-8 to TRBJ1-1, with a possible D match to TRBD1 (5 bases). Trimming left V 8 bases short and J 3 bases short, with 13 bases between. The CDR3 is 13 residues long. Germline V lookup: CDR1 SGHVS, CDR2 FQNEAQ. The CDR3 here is CASQTGSDTEAFF. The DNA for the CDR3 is TGTGCCAGCCAAACAGGTTCTGACACTGAAGCTTTCTTT.

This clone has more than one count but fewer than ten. The CDR3 bases are TGTGCCAGCAGCTGGGGTGGAGGGGGCGCCTACGAGCAGTACTTC. Translating it yields CASSWGGGGAYEQYF. The chain links TRBV5-4 to TRBJ2-7; maybe TRBD1 (7 bases). Trimming shortened V by 3 bases and J by 2 bases, and 15 bases separated the two germline ends. The CDR3 has 15 amino acids. The germline V gene encodes CDR1 SGHNT and CDR2 YYREEE (reference sequence).

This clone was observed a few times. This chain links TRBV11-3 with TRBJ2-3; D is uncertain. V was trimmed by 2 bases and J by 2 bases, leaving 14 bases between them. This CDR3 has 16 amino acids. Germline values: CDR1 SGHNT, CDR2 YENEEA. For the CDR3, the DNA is TGTGCCAGCAGCTTATTTACAGCCTCTAACACAGATACGCAGTATTTT. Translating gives CASSLFTASNTDTQYF.

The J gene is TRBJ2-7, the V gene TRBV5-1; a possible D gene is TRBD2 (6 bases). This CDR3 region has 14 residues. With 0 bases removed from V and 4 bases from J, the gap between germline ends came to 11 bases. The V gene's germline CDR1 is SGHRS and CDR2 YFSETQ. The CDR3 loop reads CASSLGPRGYEQYF. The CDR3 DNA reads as TGCGCCAGCAGCTTGGGCCCTCGGGGGTACGAGCAGTACTTC.